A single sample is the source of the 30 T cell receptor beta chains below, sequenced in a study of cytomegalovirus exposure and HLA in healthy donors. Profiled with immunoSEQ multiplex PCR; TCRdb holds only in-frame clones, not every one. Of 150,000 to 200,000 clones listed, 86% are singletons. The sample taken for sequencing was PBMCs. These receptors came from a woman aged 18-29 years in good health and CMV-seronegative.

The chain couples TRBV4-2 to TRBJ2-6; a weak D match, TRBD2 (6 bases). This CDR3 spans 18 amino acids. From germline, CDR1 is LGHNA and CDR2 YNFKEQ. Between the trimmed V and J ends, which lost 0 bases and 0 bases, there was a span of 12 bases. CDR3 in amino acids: CASSQEDYDYSGANVLTF. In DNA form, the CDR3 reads TGTGCCAGCAGCCAAGAGGACTACGACTACTCTGGGGCCAACGTCCTGACTTTC.

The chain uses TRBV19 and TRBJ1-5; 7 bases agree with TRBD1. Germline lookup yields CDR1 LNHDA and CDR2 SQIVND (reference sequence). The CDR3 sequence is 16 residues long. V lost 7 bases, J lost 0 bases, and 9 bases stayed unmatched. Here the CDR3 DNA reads TGTGCCAGTACATGGGACAGCAGGACTAGCAATCAGCCCCAGCATTTT. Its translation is CASTWDSRTSNQPQHF. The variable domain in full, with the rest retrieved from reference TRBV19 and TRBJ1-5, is DGGITQSPKYLFRKEGQNVTLSCEQNLNHDAMYWYRQDPGQGLRLIYYSQIVNDFQKGDIAEGYSVSREKKESFPLTVTSAQKNPTAFYLCASTWDSRTSNQPQHFGDGTRLSIL.

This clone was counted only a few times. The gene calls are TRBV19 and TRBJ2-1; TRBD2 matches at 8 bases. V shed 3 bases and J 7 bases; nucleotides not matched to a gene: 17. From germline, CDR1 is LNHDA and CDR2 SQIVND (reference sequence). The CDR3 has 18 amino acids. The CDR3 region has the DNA TGTGCCAGTAGTATCCCCGATTACTTAGCGGGACTGGGGAATGAGCAGTTCTTC. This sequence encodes CASSIPDYLAGLGNEQFF.

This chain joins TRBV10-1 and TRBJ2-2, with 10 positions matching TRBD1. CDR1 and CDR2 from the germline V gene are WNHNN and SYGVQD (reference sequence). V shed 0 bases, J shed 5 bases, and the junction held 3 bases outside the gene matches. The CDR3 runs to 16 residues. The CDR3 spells CASSESTGGRTGELFF. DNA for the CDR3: TGCGCCAGCAGTGAGTCGACAGGGGGCCGAACCGGGGAGCTGTTTTTT.

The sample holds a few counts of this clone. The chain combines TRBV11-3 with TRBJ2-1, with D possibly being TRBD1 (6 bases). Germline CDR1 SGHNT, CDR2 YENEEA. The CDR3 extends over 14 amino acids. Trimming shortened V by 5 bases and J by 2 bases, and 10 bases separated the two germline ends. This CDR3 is CASSLGQTYNEQFF. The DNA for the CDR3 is TGTGCCAGCAGCCTCGGACAGACCTACAATGAGCAGTTCTTC.

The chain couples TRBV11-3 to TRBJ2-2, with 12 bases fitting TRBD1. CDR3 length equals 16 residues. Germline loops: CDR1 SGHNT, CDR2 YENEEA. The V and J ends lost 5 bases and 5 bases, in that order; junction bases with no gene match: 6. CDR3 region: CASSLGQGAGTGELFF. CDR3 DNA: TGTGCCAGCAGCCTGGGACAGGGGGCGGGTACCGGGGAGCTGTTTTTT.

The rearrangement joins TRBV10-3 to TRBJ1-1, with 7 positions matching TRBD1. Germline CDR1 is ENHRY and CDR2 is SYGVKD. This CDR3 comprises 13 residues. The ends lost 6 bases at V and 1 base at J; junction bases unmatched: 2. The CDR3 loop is CAIRGTENTEAFF. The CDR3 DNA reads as TGTGCCATCAGGGGGACAGAGAACACTGAAGCTTTCTTT.

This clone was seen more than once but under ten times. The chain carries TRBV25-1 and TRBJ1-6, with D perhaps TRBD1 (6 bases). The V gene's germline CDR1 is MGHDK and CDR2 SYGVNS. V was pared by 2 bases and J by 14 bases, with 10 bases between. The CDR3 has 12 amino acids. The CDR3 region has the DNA TGTGCCAGCAGTGAAGATTGGACAGCCCTCCACTTT. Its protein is CASSEDWTALHF.

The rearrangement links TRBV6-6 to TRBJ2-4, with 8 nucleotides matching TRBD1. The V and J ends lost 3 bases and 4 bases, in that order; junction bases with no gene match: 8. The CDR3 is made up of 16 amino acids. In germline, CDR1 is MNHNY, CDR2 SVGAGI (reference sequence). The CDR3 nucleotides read TGTGCCAGCAGTTATCGGACAGGGCGTTTAAAAAACATTCAGTACTTC. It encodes CASSYRTGRLKNIQYF.

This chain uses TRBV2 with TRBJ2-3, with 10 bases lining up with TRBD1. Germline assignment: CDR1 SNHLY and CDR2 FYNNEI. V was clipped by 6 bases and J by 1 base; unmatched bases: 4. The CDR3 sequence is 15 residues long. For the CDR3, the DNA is TGTGCCAGCAGGAGACAGGGGGCTGGCACAGATACGCAGTATTTT. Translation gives CASRRQGAGTDTQYF.

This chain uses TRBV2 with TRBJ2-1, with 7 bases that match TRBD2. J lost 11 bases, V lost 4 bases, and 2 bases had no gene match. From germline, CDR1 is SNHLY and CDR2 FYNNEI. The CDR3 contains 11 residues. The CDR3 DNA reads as TGTGCCAGCAGTGGGGGGGGTAAGCAGTTCTTC. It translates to CASSGGGKQFF.

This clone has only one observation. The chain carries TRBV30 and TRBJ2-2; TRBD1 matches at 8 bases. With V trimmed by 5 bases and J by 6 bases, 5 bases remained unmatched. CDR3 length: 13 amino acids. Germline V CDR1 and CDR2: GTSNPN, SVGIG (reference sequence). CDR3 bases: TGTGCCTGGGGTCAGGGGGCGTCCGGGGAGCTGTTTTTT. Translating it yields CAWGQGASGELFF.

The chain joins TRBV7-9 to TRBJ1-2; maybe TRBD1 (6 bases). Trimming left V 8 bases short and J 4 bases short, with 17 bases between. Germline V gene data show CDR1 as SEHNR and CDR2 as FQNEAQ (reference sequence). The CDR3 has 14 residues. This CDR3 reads CASYSLQGAYGYTF. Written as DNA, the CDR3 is TGTGCCAGCTACTCATTACAGGGAGCCTATGGCTACACCTTC. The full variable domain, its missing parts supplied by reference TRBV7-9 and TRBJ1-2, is DTGVSQNPRHKITKRGQNVTFRCDPISEHNRLYWYRQTLGQGPEFLTYFQNEAQLEKSRLLSDRFSAERPKGSFSTLEIQRTEQGDSAMYLCASYSLQGAYGYTFGSGTRLTVV.

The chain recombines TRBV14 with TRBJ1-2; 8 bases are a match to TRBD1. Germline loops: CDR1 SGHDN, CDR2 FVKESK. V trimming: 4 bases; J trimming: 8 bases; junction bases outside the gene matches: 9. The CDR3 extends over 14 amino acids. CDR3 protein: CASSLNTGGKGYTF. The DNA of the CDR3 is TGTGCCAGCAGCCTTAATACAGGGGGGAAAGGCTACACCTTC.

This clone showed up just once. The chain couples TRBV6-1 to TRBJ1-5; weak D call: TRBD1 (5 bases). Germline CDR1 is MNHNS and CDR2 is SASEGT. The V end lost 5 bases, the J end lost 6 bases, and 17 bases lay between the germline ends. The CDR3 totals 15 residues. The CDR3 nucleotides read TGTGCCAGCAGTCCACCTCCAGGGTTGGGTCAGCCCCAGCATTTT. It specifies CASSPPPGLGQPQHF.

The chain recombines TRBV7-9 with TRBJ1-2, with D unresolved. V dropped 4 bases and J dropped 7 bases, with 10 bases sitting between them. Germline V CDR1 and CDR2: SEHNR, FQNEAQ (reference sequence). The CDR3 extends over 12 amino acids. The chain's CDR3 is CASSSSGAGYTF. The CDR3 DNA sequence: TGTGCCAGCAGCTCGAGTGGAGCTGGCTACACCTTC.

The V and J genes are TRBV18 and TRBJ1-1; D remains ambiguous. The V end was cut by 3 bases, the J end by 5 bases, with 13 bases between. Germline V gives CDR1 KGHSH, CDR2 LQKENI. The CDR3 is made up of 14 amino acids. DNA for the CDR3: TGTGCCAGCTCACCCCTAACGGTCGAGACTGAAGCTTTCTTT. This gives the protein CASSPLTVETEAFF.

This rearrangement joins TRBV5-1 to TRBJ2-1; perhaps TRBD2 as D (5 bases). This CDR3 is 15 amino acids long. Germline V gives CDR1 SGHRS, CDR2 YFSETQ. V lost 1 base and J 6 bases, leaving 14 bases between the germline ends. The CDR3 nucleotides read TGCGCCAGCAGCTTGCGTGCGGGTTCGATCAATGAGCAGTTCTTC. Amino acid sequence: CASSLRAGSINEQFF. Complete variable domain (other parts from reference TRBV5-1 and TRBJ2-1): KAGVTQTPRYLIKTRGQQVTLSCSPISGHRSVSWYQQTPGQGLQFLFEYFSETQRNKGNFPGRFSGRQFSNSRSEMNVSTLELGDSALYLCASSLRAGSINEQFFGPGTRLTVL.

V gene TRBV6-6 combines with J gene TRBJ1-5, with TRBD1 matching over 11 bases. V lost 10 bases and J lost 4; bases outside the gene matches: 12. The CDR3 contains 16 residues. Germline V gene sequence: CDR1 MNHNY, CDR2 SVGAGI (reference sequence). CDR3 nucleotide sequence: TGTGCCACCACCTGGACAGGGGGCGGGCATAATCAGCCCCAGCATTTT. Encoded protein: CATTWTGGGHNQPQHF.

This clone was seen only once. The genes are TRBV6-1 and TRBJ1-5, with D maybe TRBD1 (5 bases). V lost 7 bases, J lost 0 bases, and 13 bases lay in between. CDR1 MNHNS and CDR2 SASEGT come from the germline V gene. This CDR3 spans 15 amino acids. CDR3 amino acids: CASTVKGVSNQPQHF. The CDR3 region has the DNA TGTGCCAGCACAGTTAAAGGGGTTAGCAATCAGCCCCAGCATTTT.

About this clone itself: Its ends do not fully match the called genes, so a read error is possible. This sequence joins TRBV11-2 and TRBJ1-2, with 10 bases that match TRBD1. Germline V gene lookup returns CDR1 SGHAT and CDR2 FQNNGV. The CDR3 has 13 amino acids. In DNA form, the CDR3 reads TGTGCCAGCAGCCTAGACAGGGGGCGAGGCTACACCTTC. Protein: CASSLDRGRGYTF.

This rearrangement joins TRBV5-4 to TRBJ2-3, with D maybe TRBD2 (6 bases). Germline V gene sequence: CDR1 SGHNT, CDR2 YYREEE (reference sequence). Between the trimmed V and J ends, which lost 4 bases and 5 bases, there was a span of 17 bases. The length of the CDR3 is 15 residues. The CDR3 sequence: CASSARRAHGDTQYF. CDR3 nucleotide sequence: TGTGCCAGCAGCGCCCGGAGGGCCCATGGAGATACGCAGTATTTT. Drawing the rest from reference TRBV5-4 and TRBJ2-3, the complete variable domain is ETGVTQSPTHLIKTRGQQVTLRCSSQSGHNTVSWYQQALGQGPQFIFQYYREEENGRGNFPPRFSGLQFPNYSSELNVNALELDDSALYLCASSARRAHGDTQYFGPGTRLTVL.

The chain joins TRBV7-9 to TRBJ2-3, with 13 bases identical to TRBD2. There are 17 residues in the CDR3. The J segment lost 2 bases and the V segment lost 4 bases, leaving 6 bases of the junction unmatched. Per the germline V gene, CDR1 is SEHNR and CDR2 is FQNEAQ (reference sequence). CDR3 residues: CASSWGLAGSYTDTQYF. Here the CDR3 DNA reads TGTGCCAGCAGCTGGGGACTAGCGGGATCTTACACAGATACGCAGTATTTT.

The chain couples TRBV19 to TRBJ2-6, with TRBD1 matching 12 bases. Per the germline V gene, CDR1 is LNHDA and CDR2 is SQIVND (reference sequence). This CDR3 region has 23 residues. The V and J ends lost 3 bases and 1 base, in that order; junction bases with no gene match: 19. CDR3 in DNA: TGTGCCAGTAGTATCCTCCGGCATTTTGGACCGGGACAGGGGGCTTCTGGGGCCAACGTCCTGACTTTC. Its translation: CASSILRHFGPGQGASGANVLTF.

CDR3 in DNA: TGCGCCAGCAGCTTGGAGTCCAGTTACACTGAAGCTTTCTTT. Translated: CASSLESSYTEAFF. The chain links TRBV5-1 to TRBJ1-1; D not resolved. CDR1 is SGHRS and CDR2 is YFSETQ in the germline V gene. V dropped 0 bases and J dropped 3 bases, with 9 bases sitting between them. This CDR3 spans 14 amino acids.

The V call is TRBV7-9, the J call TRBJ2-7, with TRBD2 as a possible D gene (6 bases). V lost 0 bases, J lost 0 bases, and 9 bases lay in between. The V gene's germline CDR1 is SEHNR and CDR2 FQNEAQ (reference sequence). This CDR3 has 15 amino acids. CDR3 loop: CASSLAVAVSYEQYF. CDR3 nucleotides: TGTGCCAGCAGCTTAGCGGTAGCGGTCTCCTACGAGCAGTACTTC.

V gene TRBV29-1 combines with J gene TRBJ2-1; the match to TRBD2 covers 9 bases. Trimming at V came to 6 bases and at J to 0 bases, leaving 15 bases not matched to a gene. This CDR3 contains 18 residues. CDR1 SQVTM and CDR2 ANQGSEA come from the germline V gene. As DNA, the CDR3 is TGCAGCGTGGCTAAGGGAGCGGGGGGCTTGAGCTCCTACAATGAGCAGTTCTTC. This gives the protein CSVAKGAGGLSSYNEQFF.

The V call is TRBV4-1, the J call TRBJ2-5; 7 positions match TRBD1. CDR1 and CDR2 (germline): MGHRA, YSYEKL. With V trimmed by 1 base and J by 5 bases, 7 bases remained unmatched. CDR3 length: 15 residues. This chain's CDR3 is CASSQGQGAGETQYF. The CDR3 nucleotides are TGCGCCAGCAGCCAAGGACAGGGAGCCGGGGAGACCCAGTACTTC.

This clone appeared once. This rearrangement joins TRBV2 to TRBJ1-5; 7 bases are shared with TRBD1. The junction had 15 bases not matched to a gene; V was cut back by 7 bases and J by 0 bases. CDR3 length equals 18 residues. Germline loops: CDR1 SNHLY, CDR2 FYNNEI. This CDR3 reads CASTLTGTDFNSNQPQHF. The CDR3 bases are TGTGCCAGCACTTTGACCGGGACAGACTTTAATAGCAATCAGCCCCAGCATTTT.

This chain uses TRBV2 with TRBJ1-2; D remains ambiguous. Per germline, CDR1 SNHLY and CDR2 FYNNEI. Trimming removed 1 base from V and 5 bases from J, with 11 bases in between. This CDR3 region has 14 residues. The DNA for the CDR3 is TGTGCCAGCAGTGAAGGGAGGCAGTATTATGGCTACACCTTC. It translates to CASSEGRQYYGYTF.